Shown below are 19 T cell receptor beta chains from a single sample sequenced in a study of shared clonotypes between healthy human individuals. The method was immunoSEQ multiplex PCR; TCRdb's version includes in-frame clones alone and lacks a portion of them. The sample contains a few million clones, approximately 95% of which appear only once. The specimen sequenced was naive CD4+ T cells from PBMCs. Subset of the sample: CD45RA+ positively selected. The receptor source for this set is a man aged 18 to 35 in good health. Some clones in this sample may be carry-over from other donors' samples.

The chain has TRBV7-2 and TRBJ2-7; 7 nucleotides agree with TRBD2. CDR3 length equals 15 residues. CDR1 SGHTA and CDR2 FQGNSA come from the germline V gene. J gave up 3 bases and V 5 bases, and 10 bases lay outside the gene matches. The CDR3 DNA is TGTGCCAGCAGCCGGGGGACGGGGGGAAACTACGAGCAGTACTTC. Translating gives CASSRGTGGNYEQYF.

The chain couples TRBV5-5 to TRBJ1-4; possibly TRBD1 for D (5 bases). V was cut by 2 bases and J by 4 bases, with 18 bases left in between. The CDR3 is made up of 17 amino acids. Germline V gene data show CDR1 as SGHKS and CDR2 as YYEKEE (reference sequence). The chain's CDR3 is CASSLGPTGLRNEKLFF. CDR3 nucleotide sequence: TGTGCCAGCAGCTTAGGCCCGACGGGACTGCGTAATGAAAAACTGTTTTTT.

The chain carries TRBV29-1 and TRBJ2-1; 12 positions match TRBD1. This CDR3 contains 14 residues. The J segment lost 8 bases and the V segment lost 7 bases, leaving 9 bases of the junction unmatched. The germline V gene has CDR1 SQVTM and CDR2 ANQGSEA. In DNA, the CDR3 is TGCAGCGCTCGGGACAGGGGGCTTGGGGATGAGCAGTTCTTC. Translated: CSARDRGLGDEQFF.

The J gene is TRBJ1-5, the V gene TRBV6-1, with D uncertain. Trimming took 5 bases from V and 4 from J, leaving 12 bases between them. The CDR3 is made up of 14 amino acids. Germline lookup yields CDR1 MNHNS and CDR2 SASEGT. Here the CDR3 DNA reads TGTGCCAGCAGTTCCTTGGGAGGGAATCAGCCCCAGCATTTT. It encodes CASSSLGGNQPQHF.

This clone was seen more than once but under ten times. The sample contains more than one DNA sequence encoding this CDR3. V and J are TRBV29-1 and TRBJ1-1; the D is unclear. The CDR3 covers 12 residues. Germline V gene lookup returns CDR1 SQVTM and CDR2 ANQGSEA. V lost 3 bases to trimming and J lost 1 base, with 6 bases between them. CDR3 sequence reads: CSVERGNTEAFF. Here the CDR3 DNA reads TGCAGCGTTGAGAGAGGGAACACTGAAGCTTTCTTT.

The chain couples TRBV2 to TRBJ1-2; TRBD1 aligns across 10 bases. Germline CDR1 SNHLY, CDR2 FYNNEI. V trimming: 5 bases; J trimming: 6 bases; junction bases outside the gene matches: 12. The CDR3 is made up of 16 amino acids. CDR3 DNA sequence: TGTGCCAGCAGTTTAGGAAATCGGGACAGGGGAAATGGCTACACCTTC. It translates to CASSLGNRDRGNGYTF.

The DNA for the CDR3 is TGTGCCAGCAGGCTATCCGTAGGACAAGAGACCCAGTACTTC. This encodes CASRLSVGQETQYF. V and J are TRBV2 and TRBJ2-5; no definite D call. Germline CDR1 SNHLY, CDR2 FYNNEI. V lost 6 bases and J 2 bases, leaving 13 bases between the germline ends. The CDR3 is 14 residues long.

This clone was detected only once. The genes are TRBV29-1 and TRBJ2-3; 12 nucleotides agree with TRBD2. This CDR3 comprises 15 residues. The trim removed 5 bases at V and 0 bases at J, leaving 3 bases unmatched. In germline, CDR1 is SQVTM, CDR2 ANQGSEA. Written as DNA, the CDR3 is TGCAGCGTTCTTGGACTAGCGGGGAGCACAGATACGCAGTATTTT. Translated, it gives CSVLGLAGSTDTQYF.

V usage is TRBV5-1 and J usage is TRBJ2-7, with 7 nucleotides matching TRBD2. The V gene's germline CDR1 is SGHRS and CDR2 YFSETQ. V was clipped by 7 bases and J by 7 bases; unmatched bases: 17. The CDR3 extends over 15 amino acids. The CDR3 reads CASSISGGPLGEQYF. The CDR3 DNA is TGCGCCAGCTCCATCTCGGGGGGTCCCCTGGGGGAGCAGTACTTC.

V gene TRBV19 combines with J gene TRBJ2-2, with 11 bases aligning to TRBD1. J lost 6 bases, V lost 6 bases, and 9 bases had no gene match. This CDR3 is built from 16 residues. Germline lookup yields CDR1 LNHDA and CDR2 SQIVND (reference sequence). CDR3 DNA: TGTGCCAGTAGACCCTGGGACAGGGGGAGATCCGGGGAGCTGTTTTTT. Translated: CASRPWDRGRSGELFF.

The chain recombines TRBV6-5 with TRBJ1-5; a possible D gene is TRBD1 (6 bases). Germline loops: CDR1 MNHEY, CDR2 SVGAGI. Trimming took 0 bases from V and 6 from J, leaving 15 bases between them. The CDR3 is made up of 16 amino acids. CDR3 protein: CASSYSKQGGVQPQHF. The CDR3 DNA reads TGTGCCAGCAGTTACTCCAAACAGGGTGGTGTTCAGCCCCAGCATTTT.

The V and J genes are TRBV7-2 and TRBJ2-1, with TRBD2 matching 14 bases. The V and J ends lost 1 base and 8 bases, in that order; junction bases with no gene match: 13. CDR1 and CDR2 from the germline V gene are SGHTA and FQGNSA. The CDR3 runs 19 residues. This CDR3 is CASSLVGTSGRIRSHEQFF. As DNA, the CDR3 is TGTGCCAGCAGCTTAGTCGGGACTAGCGGGAGAATTAGGAGCCATGAGCAGTTCTTC. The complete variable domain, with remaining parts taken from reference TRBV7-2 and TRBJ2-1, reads GAGVSQSPSNKVTEKGKDVELRCDPISGHTALYWYRQSLGQGLEFLIYFQGNSAPDKSGLPSDRFSAERTGGSVSTLTIQRTQQEDSAVYLCASSLVGTSGRIRSHEQFFGPGTRLTVL.

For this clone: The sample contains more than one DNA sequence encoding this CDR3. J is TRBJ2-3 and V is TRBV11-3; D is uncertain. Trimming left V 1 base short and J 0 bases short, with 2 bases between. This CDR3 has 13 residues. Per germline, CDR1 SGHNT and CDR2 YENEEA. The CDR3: CASSLGSTDTQYF. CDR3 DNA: TGTGCCAGCAGCTTAGGTAGCACAGATACGCAGTATTTT.

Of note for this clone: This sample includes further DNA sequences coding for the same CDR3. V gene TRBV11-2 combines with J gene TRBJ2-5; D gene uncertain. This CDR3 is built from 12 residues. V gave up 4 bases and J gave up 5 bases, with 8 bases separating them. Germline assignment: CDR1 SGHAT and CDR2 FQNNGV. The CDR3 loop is CASSSSGETQYF. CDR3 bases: TGTGCCAGCAGCTCGTCGGGTGAGACCCAGTACTTC.

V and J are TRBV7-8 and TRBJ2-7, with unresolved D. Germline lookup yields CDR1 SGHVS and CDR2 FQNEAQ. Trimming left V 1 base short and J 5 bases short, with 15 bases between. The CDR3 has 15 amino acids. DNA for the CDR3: TGTGCCAGCAGCTTAGTTGTTGCCAACCCACACGAGCAGTACTTC. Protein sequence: CASSLVVANPHEQYF.

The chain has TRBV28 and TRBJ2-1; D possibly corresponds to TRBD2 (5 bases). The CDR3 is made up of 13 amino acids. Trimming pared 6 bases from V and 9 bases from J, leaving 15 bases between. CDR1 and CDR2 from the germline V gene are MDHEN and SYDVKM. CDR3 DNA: TGTGCCAGCAGCCCTCCAGGACGGGGTGAGCAGTTCTTC. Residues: CASSPPGRGEQFF.

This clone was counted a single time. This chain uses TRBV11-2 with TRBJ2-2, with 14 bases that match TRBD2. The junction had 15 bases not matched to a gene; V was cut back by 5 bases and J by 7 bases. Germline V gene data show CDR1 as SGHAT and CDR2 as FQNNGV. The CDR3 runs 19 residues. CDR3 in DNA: TGTGCCAGCAGCCGACCGAGCTCGGGACTAGCGGGAGAAGGCGGGGAGCTGTTTTTT. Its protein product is CASSRPSSGLAGEGGELFF.

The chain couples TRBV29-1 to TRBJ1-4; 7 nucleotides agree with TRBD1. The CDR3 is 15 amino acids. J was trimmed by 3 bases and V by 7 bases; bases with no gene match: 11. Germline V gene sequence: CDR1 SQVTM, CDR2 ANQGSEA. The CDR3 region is CSASQAGQPNEKLFF. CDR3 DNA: TGCAGCGCCTCCCAAGCGGGACAGCCTAATGAAAAACTGTTTTTT.

CDR3: CASRPDNIGTDTQYF. DNA for the CDR3: TGTGCCAGTAGACCGGACAACATTGGCACAGATACGCAGTATTTT. V is TRBV19 and J is TRBJ2-3; D perhaps matches TRBD1 (5 bases). V lost 6 bases and J 1 base, leaving 14 bases between the germline ends. From germline, CDR1 is LNHDA and CDR2 SQIVND (reference sequence). The CDR3 runs 15 residues.